This T cell receptor beta chain derives from a study of cytomegalovirus exposure and HLA in healthy donors. The PCR ran on 60 Vbeta and 13 Jbeta primers. Sequenced by immunoSEQ multiplex PCR; TCRdb stores in-frame clones only, minus some. The sample has around 98,000 clones; 70% are singletons. The donors comprised healthy bone marrow donors. Donors showed nominal health when sampled, although they likely had unrecorded immune exposures. The germline gives CDR1 MNHEY, CDR2 SMNVEV (reference sequence). Trimming shortened V by 5 bases and J by 5 bases, and 6 bases separated the two germline ends. The CDR3 runs 12 residues. The table lists this clone with a few counts.

The chain is built from TRBV27 and TRBJ2-2, with unresolved D. Sample: PBMCs. This sequence originates from a man in his fifties or sixties in good health and CMV-seronegative. This CDR3 is CASSTSTGELFF. DNA of the CDR3: TGTGCCAGCAGTACGAGTACCGGGGAGCTGTTTTTT.